A selection of T cell receptor beta chains follows, all from one sample in a study of CD8 T cells in Susac syndrome. TCRdb reanalysed the immunoSEQ multiplex PCR reads using MiXCR and keeps one entry per CDR3 protein. The repertoire holds around 71,000 distinct CDR3 sequences, with over 90% as singletons. Sequenced: CD4+ T cells from PBMCs. The source of these receptors is a human donor with multiple sclerosis. CDR3s leave out the opening cysteine and the closing phenylalanine or tryptophan. Expanded clones are given a class, and other clones once, few, many or no size at all.

ASSPRGLAGGNEQF,TRBJ2-1,TRBV12-3/TRBV12-4,.
SVASEGGLYGYT,TRBJ1-2,TRBV29-1,.
ASSQAVRGPGDTEAF,TRBJ1-1,TRBV4-3,.
ASSFGTDSRQPQH,TRBJ1-5,TRBV5-1,.
ASRGQGVSVAF,TRBJ1-1,TRBV6-5,.
ASSRQGFSLRGYT,TRBJ1-2,TRBV12-3/TRBV12-4,.
ASSLAYGYEQY,TRBJ2-7,TRBV7-2,.
ASSGGTSVYEQY,TRBJ2-7,TRBV6-2/TRBV6-3,.
SARDRAESSGNTIY,TRBJ1-3,TRBV20-1,.
ASSRWGTTNTQY,TRBJ2-3,TRBV5-1,.
AWSFGNTEAF,TRBJ1-1,TRBV30,.
ASSYDPGYEQF,TRBJ2-1,TRBV6-6,.
ASSTQGAGEQF,TRBJ2-1,TRBV19,.
ASRSGGGTSGVDTQY,TRBJ2-3,TRBV5-1,once
ASSLVGQNGETQY,TRBJ2-5,TRBV5-1,.
ASSLTGFIEQF,TRBJ2-1,TRBV7-2,.
SVETGGAADTQY,TRBJ2-3,TRBV29-1,.
ASSPRWIGGAEQF,TRBJ2-1,TRBV12-3/TRBV12-4,.
ASSYRTGNTEAF,TRBJ1-1,TRBV7-2,.
ASSLERANQETQY,TRBJ2-5,TRBV5-6,.
ASSEETGYYEQY,TRBJ2-7,TRBV2,.
ASSRTGQNTEAF,TRBJ1-1,TRBV13,.
SADPGQGNEKLF,TRBJ1-4,TRBV20-1,.
SARDRTSGGKYYNEQF,TRBJ2-1,TRBV20-1,once
SVERGHGYT,TRBJ1-2,TRBV29-1,.
ATSDVKAGPNNEQF,TRBJ2-1,TRBV24-1,.
ASSLGQEKTQY,TRBJ2-5,TRBV5-1,.
ASSQQPYQETQY,TRBJ2-5,TRBV3-1,.
ASSLAGGYT,TRBJ1-2,TRBV7-2,.
ASSEISVNEQF,TRBJ2-1,TRBV7-9,once
ASSFTGIGGNSPLH,TRBJ1-6,TRBV7-9,once
ASIGTSSNEQF,TRBJ2-1,TRBV11-1,.
ASSVASGGLYNEQF,TRBJ2-1,TRBV9,.
ATSDDRGAQETQY,TRBJ2-5,TRBV24-1,.
ASSPVGGSGYT,TRBJ1-2,TRBV9,.
ATSDRQGVNGELF,TRBJ2-2,TRBV24-1,.
ASRTLAGGDTQY,TRBJ2-3,TRBV6-5,few
SARRAAETQY,TRBJ2-5,TRBV20-1,.
SVGTGGREQF,TRBJ2-1,TRBV29-1,.
ASELGGEKLF,TRBJ1-4,TRBV7-9,.
ATGAASPGANVLT,TRBJ2-6,TRBV27,.
ASSVEGKGIPYEQY,TRBJ2-7,TRBV9,.
ASSGALAYQETQY,TRBJ2-5,TRBV7-9,.
ASSLAASGGTQETQY,TRBJ2-5,TRBV7-2,.
ASSSRTQTTDTQY,TRBJ2-3,TRBV13,once
ASSYSTRGPQH,TRBJ1-5,TRBV6-5,.
ASSPYRDWVTEAF,TRBJ1-1,TRBV12-3/TRBV12-4,.
ASKLGPVNEQF,TRBJ2-1,TRBV3-1,.
ASSYSISGVNTGELF,TRBJ2-2,TRBV6-5,.
AISPGQGSEQY,TRBJ2-7,TRBV10-3,.
ASSLDPPSGGQETQY,TRBJ2-5,TRBV3-1,.
ASSYNRGSIGELF,TRBJ2-2,TRBV6-5,.
ASSLGQSGYT,TRBJ1-2,TRBV12-3/TRBV12-4,.